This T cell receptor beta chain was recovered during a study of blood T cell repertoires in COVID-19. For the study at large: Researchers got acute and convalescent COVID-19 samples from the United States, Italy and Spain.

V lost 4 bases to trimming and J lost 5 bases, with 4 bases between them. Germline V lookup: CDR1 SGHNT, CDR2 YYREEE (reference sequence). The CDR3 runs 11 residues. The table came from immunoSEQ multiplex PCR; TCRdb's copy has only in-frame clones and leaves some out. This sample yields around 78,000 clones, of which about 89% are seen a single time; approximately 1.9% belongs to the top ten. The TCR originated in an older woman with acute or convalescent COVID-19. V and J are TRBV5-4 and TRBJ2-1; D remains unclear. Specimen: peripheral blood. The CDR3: CASSQDNEQFF. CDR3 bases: TGTGCCAGCAGCCAGGACAATGAGCAGTTCTTC.